The T cell receptor (beta chain) under discussion was sequenced for a study of CDR3 diversity in severe acne. This CDR3 comprises 14 residues. V was clipped by 6 bases and J by 1 base, with 12 bases between them. This clonotype was counted only a few times. TCRdb analysed the PCR reads with MiXCR anew, one entry per CDR3 protein. The data hold 90,000 or so distinct CDR3 sequences, with 45% to 55% observed a single time. Sequencing input: blood. The sequence was collected from a male donor in good health, serving as a control. V usage is TRBV12-3 or TRBV12-4 and J usage is TRBJ2-5; either TRBD1 or TRBD2 may fit D (6 bases each). The CDR3 region is CASRQGGFQETQYF. In DNA, the CDR3 is TGTGCCAGCAGGCAAGGGGGGTTCCAAGAGACCCAGTACTTC.